This is a list of T cell receptor beta chains from one sample in a study of T cells in Graves' hyperthyroidism and ophthalmopathy. TCRdb re-called the multiplex PCR reads with MiXCR, one entry per CDR3 protein. The data hold some 370,000 distinct CDR3 sequences, with around 15% observed a single time. Sequenced input: blood. The receptors shown here come from a man aged 50 to 59 with Graves' ophthalmopathy. CDR3s include the opening cysteine and the closing phenylalanine or tryptophan. Each record gives: clone size, D gene, V gene, J gene, CDR3 protein, CDR3 DNA. A D gene is named only where the DNA matches it firmly. Each size is once, few, many or a size class.

>many|NA|TRBV18|TRBJ2-1
CASSQSRANTANEQFF
TGTGCCAGCTCCCAAAGTCGGGCGAACACAGCGAATGAGCAGTTCTTC
>many|NA|TRBV20-1|TRBJ2-3
CSASQESSTDTQYF
TGCAGTGCTAGCCAGGAATCTAGCACAGATACGCAGTATTTT
>many|TRBD2|TRBV18|TRBJ2-7
CASSRGLAGNSYEQYF
TGTGCCAGCTCACGGGGACTAGCGGGGAATTCCTACGAGCAGTACTTC
>many|NA|TRBV7-3|TRBJ1-4
CASSSPYRDTNEKLFF
TGTGCCAGCAGCTCGCCATACAGGGACACTAATGAAAAACTGTTTTTT
>many|NA|TRBV3-1|TRBJ1-5
CASSQEFGNQPQHF
TGTGCCAGCAGCCAAGAGTTTGGCAATCAGCCCCAGCATTTT
>many|TRBD2|TRBV13|TRBJ2-3
CASSVVAGGTDTQYF
TGTGCCAGCAGCGTAGTAGCGGGGGGGACAGATACGCAGTATTTT
>many|TRBD1|TRBV20-1|TRBJ2-7
CSAEGTGGFYEQYF
TGCAGTGCTGAAGGGACAGGGGGCTTCTACGAGCAGTACTTC
>many|NA|TRBV30|TRBJ1-2
CAWSSRPDGYTF
TGTGCCTGGAGTTCGCGCCCGGATGGCTACACCTTC
>many|NA|TRBV6-1|TRBJ2-1
CASRDYYNEQFF
TGTGCCAGCAGAGACTACTACAATGAGCAGTTCTTC
>many|TRBD2|TRBV27|TRBJ2-1
CASAGLAGLSSYNEQFF
TGTGCCAGCGCAGGACTAGCGGGTTTAAGCTCCTACAATGAGCAGTTCTTC
>many|NA|TRBV20-1|TRBJ2-5
CSARVETRGETQYF
TGCAGTGCTAGAGTTGAGACTAGGGGCGAGACCCAGTACTTC
>once|NA|TRBV29-1|TRBJ1-1
CSVRTATMNTEAFF
TGCAGCGTTCGTACAGCGACCATGAACACTGAAGCTTTCTTT
>many|NA|TRBV11-2|TRBJ2-3
CASSLRRTSTDTQYF
TGTGCCAGCAGCTTACGGCGGACTAGCACAGATACGCAGTATTTT